Presented here are 9 T cell receptor beta chains from one specimen sequenced in a study of radiation and T cells in renal cell carcinoma. Method: immunoSEQ multiplex PCR; TCRdb's copy keeps in-frame clones and lacks some. The sample holds some 95,000 clones, about 86% seen once. Specified time point: baseline pretreatment blood. This sample's treatment: 15 Gy SBRT to primary tumor, nephrectomy 4 weeks later. Sequenced here: blood, sampled from a patient whose treatment included radiotherapy and nephrectomy. The receptors were sampled from a man aged 50 to 60 with renal cell carcinoma.

J is TRBJ1-5 and V is TRBV16; D remains ambiguous. The CDR3 has 14 residues. V was cut by 4 bases and J by 0 bases, with 7 bases left in between. Germline CDR1 KGHSY, CDR2 FQNENV. CDR3 nucleotide sequence: TGTGCCAGCAGCCCCTTTGATAGCAATCAGCCCCAGCATTTT. As protein: CASSPFDSNQPQHF.

This chain links TRBV6-5 with TRBJ2-1, with 7 bases identical to TRBD1. Germline CDR1 reads MNHEY; CDR2 reads SVGAGI. V lost 6 bases, J lost 8 bases, and 10 bases stayed unmatched. This CDR3 is 14 amino acids long. The CDR3 reads CASRKETGQDEQFF. CDR3 in DNA: TGTGCCAGCAGAAAAGAGACAGGGCAGGATGAGCAGTTCTTC.

This clone is a singleton in its sample. The chain has TRBV4-1 and TRBJ1-4, with 8 bases matching TRBD1. V was pared by 1 base and J by 7 bases, with 5 bases of the junction left unmatched. Germline V gives CDR1 MGHRA, CDR2 YSYEKL. The CDR3 is 15 amino acids. In DNA, the CDR3 is TGCGCCAGCAGCCAAGTCTGGACAGGGTTTGAAAAACTGTTTTTT. Protein: CASSQVWTGFEKLFF.

This chain joins TRBV7-2 and TRBJ2-1; D call uncertain. CDR3 length: 12 residues. Trimming took off 7 bases at V and 8 bases at J, with 12 bases between the two ends. The germline V gene encodes CDR1 SGHTA and CDR2 FQGNSA. CDR3 coding DNA: TGTGCCAGCAACAAGGATGGGGATGAGCAGTTCTTC. The encoded protein is CASNKDGDEQFF. The full variable domain, in which reference TRBV7-2 and TRBJ2-1 provide the parts outside the CDR3, is GAGVSQSPSNKVTEKGKDVELRCDPISGHTALYWYRQSLGQGLEFLIYFQGNSAPDKSGLPSDRFSAERTGGSVSTLTIQRTQQEDSAVYLCASNKDGDEQFFGPGTRLTVL.

V gene TRBV30 combines with J gene TRBJ2-2; weak D call: TRBD2 (5 bases). The germline V and J ends were trimmed by 0 bases and 13 bases, with 15 bases remaining between them. The CDR3 contains 13 residues. Germline-derived CDR1 and CDR2 are GTSNPN and SVGIG (reference sequence). The CDR3 nucleotides read TGTGCCTGGAGTGTACGGAGACTGGGGAGGCTGTTTTTT. It specifies CAWSVRRLGRLFF. The whole variable domain, remainder taken from reference TRBV30 and TRBJ2-2, is SQTIHQWPATLVQPVGSPLSLECTVEGTSNPNLYWYRQAAGRGLQLLFYSVGIGQISSEVPQNLSASRPQDRQFILSSKKLLLSDSGFYLCAWSVRRLGRLFFGEGSRLTVL.

The chain couples TRBV4-2 to TRBJ2-1; possibly TRBD2 for D (6 bases). Per the germline V gene, CDR1 is LGHNA and CDR2 is YNFKEQ. This CDR3 region has 16 residues. Trimming stripped 1 base from V and 0 bases from J, with 10 bases between. The DNA of the CDR3 is TGTGCCAGCAGCCAAGGAGCGGACTACTCCTACAATGAGCAGTTCTTC. Protein sequence: CASSQGADYSYNEQFF.

This chain joins TRBV4-1 and TRBJ1-5; 9 bases match TRBD1. Germline V gene data show CDR1 as MGHRA and CDR2 as YSYEKL. This CDR3 is 17 amino acids long. V trimming: 1 base; J trimming: 4 bases; junction bases outside the gene matches: 8. The CDR3 sequence: CASSQVFGDRVNQPQHF. In DNA, the CDR3 is TGCGCCAGCAGCCAAGTATTCGGGGACAGGGTGAATCAGCCCCAGCATTTT.

The CDR3 DNA reads as TGTGCCAGCAGCTTTAGTGTGGGGCTAGCGGGGGAGCAGTACTTC. Amino acids: CASSFSVGLAGEQYF. The gene calls are TRBV11-2 and TRBJ2-7, with 9 bases matching TRBD2. Germline CDR1 is SGHAT and CDR2 is FQNNGV. The V segment lost 3 bases and the J segment 7 bases; nucleotides outside the gene matches: 10. The CDR3 covers 15 residues.

CDR3 DNA: TGCGCCAGCAGCTTGGCCGGGGGGATGAAGACTGGGGCCAACGTCCTGACTTTC. It specifies CASSLAGGMKTGANVLTF. The chain employs TRBV5-1 and TRBJ2-6; TRBD2 matches 7 bases. The CDR3 totals 18 residues. Unmatched junction bases numbered 8, after V lost 0 bases and J lost 2 bases. The germline V gene has CDR1 SGHRS and CDR2 YFSETQ.